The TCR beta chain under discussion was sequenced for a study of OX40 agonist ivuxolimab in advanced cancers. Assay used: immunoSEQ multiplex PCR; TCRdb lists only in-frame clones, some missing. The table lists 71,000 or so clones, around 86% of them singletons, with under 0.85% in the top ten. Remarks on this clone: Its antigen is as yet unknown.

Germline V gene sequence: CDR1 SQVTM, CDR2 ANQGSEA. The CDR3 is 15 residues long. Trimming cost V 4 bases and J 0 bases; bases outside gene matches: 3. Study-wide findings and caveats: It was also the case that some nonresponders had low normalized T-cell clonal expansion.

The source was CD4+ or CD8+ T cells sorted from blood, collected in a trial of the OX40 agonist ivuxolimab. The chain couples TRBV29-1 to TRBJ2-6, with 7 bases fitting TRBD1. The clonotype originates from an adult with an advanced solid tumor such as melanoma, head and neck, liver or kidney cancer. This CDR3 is CSVGQGHSGANVLTF. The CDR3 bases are TGCAGCGTTGGACAGGGCCACTCTGGGGCCAACGTCCTGACTTTC. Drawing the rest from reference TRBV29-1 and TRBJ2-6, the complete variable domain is SAVISQKPSRDICQRGTSLTIQCQVDSQVTMMFWYRQQPGQSLTLIATANQGSEATYESGFVIDKFPISRPNLTFSTLTVSNMSPEDSSIYLCSVGQGHSGANVLTFGAGSRLTVL.